This T cell receptor (beta chain) stems from a study of post-analysis software for immune sequencing data (dated by TCRdb to between 2014 and 2017). About the full investigation: Recorded disease courses included relapsing-remitting, secondary progressive and progressive-relapsing multiple sclerosis, with some patients lacking subtype annotation. Patient repertoires were compared against roughly 12 previously published healthy control repertoires from donors aged roughly 6 to 26 years. A subset of samples was prepared in parallel using single-end sample barcoding, then pooled and co-amplified after Illumina adapter ligation. Findings and caveats that apply to the study as a whole: Patients showed significantly higher frequencies than controls for five TRBV segments, among them TRBV5-6, TRBV5-1 and TRBV20-1. Significantly lower normalized Chao1 diversity was found in multiple sclerosis patients than in controls, suggesting substantial peripheral T-cell clonal expansion. The multiple sclerosis patient group was slightly younger than the control group. When samples were clustered directly using the F measure, samples prepared in the same batch co-clustered strongly, which prompted a batch-effect correction.

Library construction relied on PCR. The sequencing machine was an Illumina HiSeq 2500. To reduce PCR and sequencing biases, unique molecular identifiers were built into the TCR beta cDNA libraries. Approximately 500,000 cDNA molecules were obtained for every 1 to 10 million input T cells, so each molecule roughly corresponded to one T cell. The same protocol used for the earlier healthy control dataset was applied to prepare and sequence the patient libraries. Within a given batch, samples were prepared together, multiplexed and sequenced on the same HiSeq lane. As for the original processing: Raw barcoded reads were processed with MIGEC, and single-read molecular identifier groups were discarded before consensus assembly and CDR3 extraction. Clonotype tables were post-analysed with VDJtools, normalizing diversity by down-sampling all datasets to the smallest sample size. In repertoire overlap clustering, CDR3 amino acid sequences, but not nucleotide sequences, were matched to correct batch-related cross-sample contamination. In TCRdb, the public reads were trimmed at Q25 with fastp and aligned with MiXCR, with productive beta chains retained. A single entry per CDR3 protein holds the most common genes and DNA from its merged rows. The V and J calls follow TCRdb's processing rather than the paper's. In all, the sample holds hundreds of thousands of distinct CDR3 sequences, and 55% to 60% of those were seen once. Clones ranked in the top ten supply over 9% of the sample.

From cysteine to phenylalanine, the CDR3 is 12 amino acids long. Just CDR3 DNA is preserved here, 36 bases in frame from base 1. V and J lose 10 bases and 5 bases, and a span of 11 bases separates them. Sequences SNHLY (CDR1) and FYNNEI (CDR2) are obtained from the germline V gene. TCR beta repertoires were profiled from peripheral blood of 13 young patients with multiple sclerosis to demonstrate the VDJtools post-analysis software. Multiple sclerosis patients were children and adolescents aged about 6 to 16 years. On this clonotype itself: The target of this receptor is not known. No base-level quality is on record; no much larger clone is a single base apart.

The TCR was taken from a girl aged 2-10 years with multiple sclerosis. The sequence is built from TRBV2 and TRBJ2-2; TRBD2 is a possible D gene, resting on 6 matching bases. Sequenced material: blood. The nucleotide sequence reads as follows: TGTGCCACGGGACTTCCTACCGGGGAGCTGTTTTTT. It codes for CATGLPTGELFF.